A single sample gave rise to the 21 T cell receptor beta chains below, sequenced in a study of high-grade serous ovarian cancer treatment subgroups. Tumor samples were obtained before definitive surgery or chemotherapy. Only in-frame clones appear in the TCRdb table, and some are missing; sequencing was by immunoSEQ multiplex PCR. The sample holds about 5,800 clones; 60% to 75% are singletons and the top ten take 6% to 9%. The sample was tumor tissue. The receptors here all came from a human donor with high-grade serous ovarian cancer.

CDR3 bases: TGTGCCAGCAAGGGACCGACCAATTCACCCCTCCACTTT. Its translation: CASKGPTNSPLHF. The chain combines TRBV28 with TRBJ1-6; D might be TRBD1 (5 bases). Looked up from germline, CDR1 is MDHEN and CDR2 is SYDVKM. The CDR3 totals 13 residues. V was pared by 7 bases and J by 7 bases, with 11 bases between.

This clone came up once. The V gene is TRBV7-4, the J gene TRBJ1-2; D gene unclear. V was shortened by 4 bases and J by 6 bases, with 12 bases between the two germline ends. Looked up from germline, CDR1 is SGHVT and CDR2 is SQSDAQ. The CDR3 is made up of 13 amino acids. CDR3 bases: TGTGCCAGCAGCTGGCAGGCCGGTAATGGCTACACCTTC. Residues: CASSWQAGNGYTF.

The chain is built from TRBV4-1 and TRBJ1-1, with 7 bases lining up with TRBD1. The CDR3 is made up of 14 amino acids. The trim removed 6 bases at V and 0 bases at J, leaving 4 bases unmatched. The V gene's germline CDR1 is MGHRA and CDR2 YSYEKL. The CDR3 here is CASRDRVMNTEAFF. CDR3 nucleotide sequence: TGCGCCAGCAGAGACAGGGTCATGAACACTGAAGCTTTCTTT.

As DNA, the CDR3 is TGTGCCAGCAGCTTGTCAGGGGGCGAAGAGACCCAGTACTTC. It translates to CASSLSGGEETQYF. The chain carries TRBV5-6 and TRBJ2-5, with TRBD1 matching over 8 bases. With V trimmed by 1 base and J by 3 bases, 2 bases remained unmatched. Germline V lookup: CDR1 SGHDT, CDR2 YYEEEE. The CDR3 sequence is 14 residues long.

The V call is TRBV4-3, the J call TRBJ1-2; D gene uncertain. The CDR3 sequence is 13 residues long. CDR1 and CDR2 from the germline V gene are LGHNA and YSLEER. V lost 4 bases and J lost 4, with 10 bases in between. The CDR3 DNA sequence: TGCGCCAGCAGCCTACAGAGAGCCTATGGCTACACCTTC. This sequence encodes CASSLQRAYGYTF.

This chain joins TRBV28 and TRBJ1-1; TRBD1 is a possible D gene (5 bases). CDR3 length: 14 amino acids. Germline CDR1 is MDHEN and CDR2 is SYDVKM. V was cut by 3 bases and J by 7 bases, with 15 bases left in between. The CDR3 protein is CASSFLQEEHEAFF. CDR3 sequence (DNA): TGTGCCAGCAGTTTTTTACAGGAGGAACATGAAGCTTTCTTT.

The chain employs TRBV18 and TRBJ2-3; D is ambiguous. Germline CDR1 KGHSH, CDR2 LQKENI. The V gene lost 1 base and the J gene lost 0 bases, with 8 bases spanning the gap. This CDR3 is built from 15 residues. CDR3 amino acids: CASSPQSASTDTQYF. The CDR3 nucleotides read TGTGCCAGCTCACCACAGTCAGCGAGCACAGATACGCAGTATTTT.

The chain employs TRBV7-8 and TRBJ1-1, with 7 nucleotides matching TRBD1. There are 13 residues in the CDR3. With V trimmed by 4 bases and J by 6 bases, 5 bases remained unmatched. Germline assignment: CDR1 SGHVS and CDR2 FQNEAQ. The CDR3 spells CASSSDRASEAFF. CDR3 nucleotides: TGTGCCAGCAGCTCCGACAGGGCCTCTGAAGCTTTCTTT.

This chain links TRBV13 with TRBJ2-3; tentative D call: TRBD1 (5 bases). The germline V gene has CDR1 PRHDT and CDR2 FYEKMQ (reference sequence). The CDR3 covers 14 residues. V shed 5 bases and J shed 2 bases, with 11 bases lying between them. CDR3 protein: CASSLRQTTDTQYF. CDR3 nucleotide sequence: TGTGCCAGCAGCCTCCGACAGACCACAGATACGCAGTATTTT.

This chain links TRBV6-9 with TRBJ1-2; the D gene is possibly TRBD1 (5 bases). Per germline, CDR1 MNHGY and CDR2 SVAAGI. The ends were cut back, 4 bases at V and 8 bases at J, with 20 bases in the middle. This CDR3 is built from 15 residues. CDR3 region: CASSSPGAPLGGYTF. The CDR3 DNA sequence: TGTGCCAGCAGTTCCCCCGGGGCCCCCCTGGGAGGCTACACCTTC.

The sample holds a few counts of this clone. The chain joins TRBV7-2 to TRBJ1-4; TRBD1 agrees at 8 bases. Trimming took 7 bases from V and 8 from J; bases not matched to a gene: 9. The germline V gene encodes CDR1 SGHTA and CDR2 FQGNSA. The CDR3 contains 14 residues. The CDR3 protein is CASNQQGVGEKLFF. The CDR3 coding sequence is TGTGCCAGCAATCAACAGGGGGTGGGGGAAAAACTGTTTTTT.

The chain employs TRBV7-3 and TRBJ2-1; D not certain. V lost 0 bases, J lost 5 bases, and 5 bases lay in between. This CDR3 has 13 amino acids. Germline CDR1 SGHTA, CDR2 FQGTGA. CDR3 in DNA: TGTGCCAGCAGCTTAACCCCGGACAATGAGCAGTTCTTC. This encodes CASSLTPDNEQFF.

This CDR3 is CATATEYYGYTF. CDR3 DNA: TGTGCCACCGCTACAGAGTACTATGGCTACACCTTC. J is TRBJ1-2 and V is TRBV19; D is ambiguous. The ends were cut back, 10 bases at V and 3 bases at J, with 12 bases in the middle. The CDR3 has 12 residues. Germline assignment: CDR1 LNHDA and CDR2 SQIVND (reference sequence).

This chain connects TRBV7-9 to TRBJ1-2; the match to TRBD1 covers 9 bases. This CDR3 spans 13 amino acids. Trimming cost V 5 bases and J 7 bases; bases outside gene matches: 5. Per the germline V gene, CDR1 is SEHNR and CDR2 is FQNEAQ (reference sequence). CDR3 loop: CASSPGQGLGYTF. The CDR3 DNA sequence: TGTGCCAGCAGCCCGGGACAGGGCCTTGGCTACACCTTC.

J is TRBJ1-2 and V is TRBV2, with no clear D. The germline V and J ends were trimmed by 8 bases and 5 bases, with 12 bases remaining between them. Germline assignment: CDR1 SNHLY and CDR2 FYNNEI. The CDR3 is 12 residues long. In DNA, the CDR3 is TGTGCCAGCTCACTTCCTTTATATGGCTACACCTTC. This sequence encodes CASSLPLYGYTF.

The genes are TRBV18 and TRBJ1-2; no definite D call. The CDR3 length is 11 residues. The V and J ends lost 3 bases and 8 bases respectively, with 7 bases between them. CDR1 and CDR2 (germline): KGHSH, LQKENI. CDR3 loop: CASSPQYGYTF. The CDR3 region has the DNA TGTGCCAGCTCACCGCAATACGGCTACACCTTC.

The gene calls are TRBV19 and TRBJ2-7; D is perhaps TRBD1 (5 bases). Germline CDR1 LNHDA, CDR2 SQIVND (reference sequence). The V end was cut by 6 bases, the J end by 2 bases, with 20 bases between. CDR3 size: 16 residues. CDR3 DNA: TGTGCCAGTAGGAGAGGACACTACGGGTACCCCTACGAGCAGTACTTC. This translates into CASRRGHYGYPYEQYF. The full variable domain, its missing parts supplied by reference TRBV19 and TRBJ2-7, is DGGITQSPKYLFRKEGQNVTLSCEQNLNHDAMYWYRQDPGQGLRLIYYSQIVNDFQKGDIAEGYSVSREKKESFPLTVTSAQKNPTAFYLCASRRGHYGYPYEQYFGPGTRLTVT.

The chain recombines TRBV2 with TRBJ1-2; D possibly corresponds to TRBD1 (5 bases). The CDR3 has 13 amino acids. Germline-derived CDR1 and CDR2 are SNHLY and FYNNEI. V was shortened by 5 bases and J by 8 bases, with 15 bases between the two germline ends. CDR3 residues: CASSNQQAGGYTF. The CDR3 DNA sequence: TGTGCCAGCAGTAATCAACAGGCGGGGGGCTACACCTTC. The full variable domain, in which reference TRBV2 and TRBJ1-2 provide the parts outside the CDR3, is EPEVTQTPSHQVTQMGQEVILRCVPISNHLYFYWYRQILGQKVEFLVSFYNNEISEKSEIFDDQFSVERPDGSNFTLKIRSTKLEDSAMYFCASSNQQAGGYTFGSGTRLTVV.

The chain employs TRBV4-3 and TRBJ2-5; 8 nucleotides agree with TRBD2. V gave up 4 bases and J gave up 2 bases; unmatched junction bases: 3. The germline V gene encodes CDR1 LGHNA and CDR2 YSLEER. The CDR3 sequence is 14 residues long. In nucleotides, the CDR3 is TGCGCCAGCAGCCTAATAGCGGGGCAAGAGACCCAGTACTTC. Its translation: CASSLIAGQETQYF.

V is TRBV4-3 and J is TRBJ1-2; D gene ambiguous. This CDR3 has 16 amino acids. Trimming removed 4 bases at V and 5 bases at J, with 20 bases between. From germline, CDR1 is LGHNA and CDR2 YSLEER. In nucleotides, the CDR3 is TGCGCCAGCAGCCCAGGCCTATCGGACTATCGGTATGGCTACACCTTC. It codes for CASSPGLSDYRYGYTF.

The rearrangement links TRBV7-8 to TRBJ2-7; no clear D. Trimming took off 1 base at V and 0 bases at J, with 7 bases between the two ends. Germline loops: CDR1 SGHVS, CDR2 FQNEAQ. The CDR3 covers 14 residues. The CDR3 loop reads CASSLVAVSYEQYF. The CDR3 DNA is TGTGCCAGCAGCTTAGTTGCGGTCTCCTACGAGCAGTACTTC.